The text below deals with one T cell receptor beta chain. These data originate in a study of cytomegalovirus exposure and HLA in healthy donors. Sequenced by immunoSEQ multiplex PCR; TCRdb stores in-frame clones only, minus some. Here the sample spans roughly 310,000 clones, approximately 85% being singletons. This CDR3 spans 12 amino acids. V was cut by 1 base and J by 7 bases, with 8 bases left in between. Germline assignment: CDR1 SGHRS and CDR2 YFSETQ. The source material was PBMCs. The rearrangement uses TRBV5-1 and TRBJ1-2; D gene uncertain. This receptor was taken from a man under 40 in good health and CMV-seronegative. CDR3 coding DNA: TGCGCCAGCAGCTTGTCAGGTGCTGGCTACACCTTC. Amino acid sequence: CASSLSGAGYTF. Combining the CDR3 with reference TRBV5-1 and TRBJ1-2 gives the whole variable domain KAGVTQTPRYLIKTRGQQVTLSCSPISGHRSVSWYQQTPGQGLQFLFEYFSETQRNKGNFPGRFSGRQFSNSRSEMNVSTLELGDSALYLCASSLSGAGYTFGSGTRLTVV.